This T cell receptor beta chain was identified in a study of glioma-infiltrating T cells after dendritic cell vaccination. Study overall: Dendritic cell vaccination trial patients had either newly diagnosed or recurrent glioblastoma.

This clone was seen a few times. Time point here: after dendritic cell vaccination, including at tumor progression/relapse. CDR3 size: 15 residues. Trimming left V 0 bases short and J 2 bases short, with 11 bases between. Germline V gene sequence: CDR1 SGHRS, CDR2 YFSETQ. Here immunoSEQ multiplex PCR was the method, and the copy in TCRdb shows in-frame clones only, minus some. The profile shows roughly 60,000 clones, about four fifths of them singletons. The source is a human donor with glioblastoma. Source: blood, taken after dendritic cell vaccination. V usage is TRBV5-1 and J usage is TRBJ1-2; D is uncertain. CDR3 coding DNA: TGCGCCAGCAGCTTGGGACTCCAATTAAACTATGGCTACACCTTC. This translates into CASSLGLQLNYGYTF.